This T cell receptor beta chain was observed in a study of CXCR3-negative and CXCR3-positive naive CD8 T cells. Germline CDR1 reads SGHKS; CDR2 reads YYEKEE (reference sequence). The CDR3 consists of 15 residues. By phenotype, naive CD8+ T cells were CD45RO-CCR7+CD27+CD95-. UMI-labeled 5' RACE yielded the TRB cDNA libraries. TCRdb re-called the 5' RACE reads and catalogs CDR3 proteins one per entry, DNA excluded. This sample's clone table lists some 54,000 distinct CDR3 sequences. Regarding this clonotype: What it recognizes is unknown.

Study outcomes and limitations: In both naive subsets diversity was comparably high, whereas memory CD8+ cells showed much lower diversity. Relative to CXCR3-negative naive cells, CXCR3-positive naive cells had more hydrophobic TRB CDR3s.

The sequence was collected from a human donor in good health. Some clones in this sample may be carry-over from other donors' samples. Sequencing used naive CXCR3+ CD8+ T cells from blood. Subset in this sample: CD45RO-CCR7+CD27+CD95- naive CD8+ T cells expressing CXCR3 (TNR3+). This chain links TRBV5-5 with TRBJ2-7; TCRdb's D gene call, TRBD1, goes unchecked for lack of DNA. The CDR3 spells CASSLEDRGNYEQYF. Complete variable domain (other parts from reference TRBV5-5 and TRBJ2-7): DAGVTQSPTHLIKTRGQQVTLRCSPISGHKSVSWYQQVLGQGPQFIFQYYEKEERGRGNFPDRFSARQFPNYSSELNVNALLLGDSALYLCASSLEDRGNYEQYFGPGTRLTVT.